The 29 T cell receptor beta chains below all came from one sample that was sequenced in a study of cytomegalovirus exposure and HLA in healthy donors. PCR used 60 Vbeta primers and 13 Jbeta primers. Assay: immunoSEQ multiplex PCR; the TCRdb copy retains only in-frame clones and omits some. Among more than 100,000 clones listed, around 82% were seen once. The sequencing sample was made of PBMCs. Every receptor here comes from a woman aged 18-29 years in good health and CMV-seropositive.

The chain combines TRBV7-8 with TRBJ2-2; 13 bases align to TRBD2. This CDR3 has 21 amino acids. The J segment lost 6 bases and the V segment lost 6 bases, leaving 22 bases of the junction unmatched. CDR1 and CDR2 (germline): SGHVS, FQNEAQ. CDR3 sequence reads: CASRLGRLAGGGRRGAGELFF. As DNA, the CDR3 is TGTGCCAGCAGACTGGGAAGACTAGCGGGGGGAGGAAGGCGTGGGGCCGGGGAGCTGTTTTTT.

The rearrangement uses TRBV11-2 and TRBJ2-7, with 7 bases identical to TRBD2. Germline V lookup: CDR1 SGHAT, CDR2 FQNNGV. V was pared by 5 bases and J by 8 bases, with 15 bases of the junction left unmatched. The CDR3 spans 15 residues. CDR3: CASSAGRGVTLQQYF. CDR3 nucleotides: TGTGCCAGCAGCGCGGGGAGGGGCGTAACCCTTCAGCAGTACTTC.

The chain joins TRBV10-3 to TRBJ2-3; no clear D gene. V lost 0 bases to trimming and J lost 2 bases, with 12 bases between them. Germline-derived CDR1 and CDR2 are ENHRY and SYGVKD. The CDR3 spans 16 residues. The CDR3 DNA reads TGTGCCATCAGTGAGTCCATGGGCAGCTACACAGATACGCAGTATTTT. It yields the protein CAISESMGSYTDTQYF.

The genes are TRBV7-3 and TRBJ2-1; 11 bases fit TRBD2. V was clipped by 3 bases and J by 8 bases; unmatched bases: 6. The CDR3 spans 15 residues. Germline V gene lookup returns CDR1 SGHTA and CDR2 FQGTGA. For the CDR3, the DNA is TGTGCCAGCAGCTTCACTAGCGGGAGTAGGGATGAGCAGTTCTTC. Translation gives CASSFTSGSRDEQFF.

The rearrangement links TRBV10-3 to TRBJ1-5; maybe TRBD1 (6 bases). The germline V gene encodes CDR1 ENHRY and CDR2 SYGVKD. The V gene lost 8 bases and the J gene lost 0 bases, with 17 bases spanning the gap. The CDR3 is made up of 16 amino acids. The CDR3 nucleotides read TGTGCCATCGGCAGGGGTGGCTTCGATAGCAATCAGCCCCAGCATTTT. It encodes CAIGRGGFDSNQPQHF.

This clone is large in the sample. The chain uses TRBV4-2 and TRBJ2-7; TRBD2 aligns across 9 bases. Germline V gene sequence: CDR1 LGHNA, CDR2 YNFKEQ. Losses at the gene ends were 0 bases for V and 0 bases for J; bases not matched to a gene: 3. There are 16 residues in the CDR3. The CDR3 spells CASSQEMTSGSYEQYF. Here the CDR3 DNA reads TGTGCCAGCAGCCAAGAGATGACTAGCGGCTCCTACGAGCAGTACTTC.

The chain recombines TRBV29-1 with TRBJ1-1; 9 nucleotides align to TRBD1. With V trimmed by 7 bases and J by 3 bases, 3 bases remained unmatched. The CDR3 extends over 12 amino acids. The V gene's germline CDR1 is SQVTM and CDR2 ANQGSEA. The CDR3 spells CSDGQGYTEAFF. As DNA, the CDR3 is TGCAGCGACGGACAGGGGTACACTGAAGCTTTCTTT. Based on the CDR3 plus reference TRBV29-1 and TRBJ1-1, the full variable domain is SAVISQKPSRDICQRGTSLTIQCQVDSQVTMMFWYRQQPGQSLTLIATANQGSEATYESGFVIDKFPISRPNLTFSTLTVSNMSPEDSSIYLCSDGQGYTEAFFGQGTRLTVV.

The gene calls are TRBV18 and TRBJ1-1; 9 bases line up with TRBD1. Looked up from germline, CDR1 is KGHSH and CDR2 is LQKENI. V dropped 4 bases and J dropped 2; count of bases not matched to a gene: 5. This CDR3 is 15 amino acids long. CDR3 sequence reads: CASSLGGQGNTEAFF. The CDR3 DNA sequence: TGTGCCAGCTCACTGGGGGGACAGGGAAACACTGAAGCTTTCTTT.

The chain is built from TRBV19 and TRBJ1-5, with 12 positions matching TRBD1. Germline V gene data show CDR1 as LNHDA and CDR2 as SQIVND (reference sequence). The CDR3 length is 16 residues. Unmatched junction bases numbered 8, after V lost 5 bases and J lost 6 bases. CDR3 region: CASSAPGQGAGQPQHF. The DNA for the CDR3 is TGTGCCAGTAGTGCACCGGGACAGGGGGCGGGTCAGCCCCAGCATTTT.

The chain joins TRBV6-1 to TRBJ1-5, with 7 nucleotides matching TRBD1. The CDR3 has 14 residues. Germline V gives CDR1 MNHNS, CDR2 SASEGT. Germline trimming cut 4 bases from V and 6 bases from J; bases unmatched to any gene: 6. CDR3 in DNA: TGTGCCAGCAGTGGACAGGGTGGAAGTCAGCCCCAGCATTTT. Its protein product is CASSGQGGSQPQHF.

The CDR3 DNA sequence: TGTGCCAGCAGCTTAGTGGAAGCGAGCAAGGCTGAGCAGTTCTTC. Its translation is CASSLVEASKAEQFF. The chain uses TRBV7-2 and TRBJ2-1; D is unresolved. The germline CDR1 and CDR2 sequences are SGHTA and FQGNSA. There are 15 residues in the CDR3. Trimming removed 1 base from V and 9 bases from J, with 16 bases in between.

The chain uses TRBV5-4 and TRBJ1-2, with 7 bases aligning to TRBD1. CDR3 length: 14 amino acids. V lost 1 base, J lost 8 bases, and 8 bases stayed unmatched. CDR1 and CDR2 (germline): SGHNT, YYREEE (reference sequence). The CDR3 DNA reads TGTGCCAGCAGCTTGTTGGGGCAGGGACAGGGCTACACCTTC. Its protein is CASSLLGQGQGYTF.

V is TRBV19 and J is TRBJ2-3; 9 bases fit TRBD2. V was pared by 1 base and J by 6 bases, with 11 bases of the junction left unmatched. There are 17 residues in the CDR3. Germline V lookup: CDR1 LNHDA, CDR2 SQIVND (reference sequence). Here the CDR3 DNA reads TGTGCCAGTAGTATAGTGGCGGGGGGGACGTCAGGGGATACGCAGTATTTT. Translated, it gives CASSIVAGGTSGDTQYF.

The chain uses TRBV9 and TRBJ1-1, with TRBD1 matching over 8 bases. The J segment lost 3 bases and the V segment lost 4 bases, leaving 2 bases of the junction unmatched. CDR1 SGDLS and CDR2 YYNGEE come from the germline V gene. This CDR3 contains 13 residues. CDR3 coding DNA: TGTGCCAGCAGCCCGACAGGGGACACTGAAGCTTTCTTT. Its protein is CASSPTGDTEAFF.

This chain links TRBV7-9 with TRBJ2-7; no clear D gene. There are 12 residues in the CDR3. Germline loops: CDR1 SEHNR, CDR2 FQNEAQ (reference sequence). V was cut by 1 base and J by 2 bases, with 3 bases left in between. Written as DNA, the CDR3 is TGTGCCAGCAGCTTAGTAGCCTACGAGCAGTACTTC. Translation gives CASSLVAYEQYF.

This clone turned up a few times. This sequence joins TRBV29-1 and TRBJ1-2, with 11 bases that match TRBD1. V lost 7 bases, J lost 3 bases, and 7 bases stayed unmatched. The CDR3 runs 14 residues. CDR1 and CDR2 from the germline V gene are SQVTM and ANQGSEA. The CDR3 nucleotides read TGCAGCGCAAATGGACAGGGGGCAGACTATGGCTACACCTTC. It yields the protein CSANGQGADYGYTF.

This clone was counted once. J is TRBJ2-5 and V is TRBV28; 9 bases fit TRBD1. Germline assignment: CDR1 MDHEN and CDR2 SYDVKM. The CDR3 totals 13 residues. Unmatched junction bases numbered 7, after V lost 9 bases and J lost 5 bases. CDR3 protein: CASQTGGLETQYF. DNA for the CDR3: TGTGCCAGTCAGACAGGGGGGTTGGAGACCCAGTACTTC.

The chain has TRBV4-2 and TRBJ2-1; 9 positions match TRBD1. V lost 4 bases to trimming and J lost 5 bases; unmatched junction nucleotides: 6. The CDR3 is 15 residues long. Germline V lookup: CDR1 LGHNA, CDR2 YNFKEQ. The CDR3 DNA reads as TGTGCCAGCAGCCCACAGGGGGCGGGGGACAATGAGCAGTTCTTC. Protein: CASSPQGAGDNEQFF.

This clone was detected only a few times. The CDR3 nucleotides are TGTGCCAGCAGCACAGGGGGAGAGACCCAGTACTTC. Translated: CASSTGGETQYF. The gene calls are TRBV28 and TRBJ2-5; the match to TRBD1 covers 8 bases. The CDR3 extends over 12 amino acids. Germline V gives CDR1 MDHEN, CDR2 SYDVKM. The V gene end was trimmed by 6 bases and the J gene end by 4 bases; junction bases not matched to a gene: 1.

V and J are TRBV4-2 and TRBJ2-7; 14 bases are shared with TRBD2. The CDR3 has 17 amino acids. The germline V gene encodes CDR1 LGHNA and CDR2 YNFKEQ. The V gene end was trimmed by 1 base and the J gene end by 0 bases; junction bases not matched to a gene: 2. CDR3 region: CASSQGTSGRSSYEQYF. The CDR3 coding sequence is TGTGCCAGCAGCCAAGGGACTAGCGGGAGGAGCTCCTACGAGCAGTACTTC.

This clone was observed a few times. The rearrangement links TRBV29-1 to TRBJ1-1; 10 nucleotides match TRBD1. After removal of 4 bases from V and 7 bases from J, the junction contained 3 bases not matched to a gene. This CDR3 has 12 amino acids. Germline loops: CDR1 SQVTM, CDR2 ANQGSEA. CDR3 sequence reads: CSVGQGADEAFF. CDR3 DNA: TGCAGCGTTGGACAGGGGGCTGATGAAGCTTTCTTT.

The chain joins TRBV2 to TRBJ1-2, with D possibly being TRBD1 (6 bases). V lost 6 bases and J lost 2, with 10 bases in between. The CDR3 runs to 13 residues. Germline V CDR1 and CDR2: SNHLY, FYNNEI. This CDR3 is CASRRQENYGYTF. The CDR3 DNA reads as TGTGCCAGCAGAAGACAGGAAAACTATGGCTACACCTTC.

The chain couples TRBV2 to TRBJ2-7; tentative D call: TRBD1 (5 bases). Germline V gene data show CDR1 as SNHLY and CDR2 as FYNNEI. Trimming took 1 base from V and 12 from J, leaving 19 bases between them. The CDR3 sequence is 14 residues long. For the CDR3, the DNA is TGTGCCAGCAGTGAAGTACAGGTACCCGCTAAGATGTACTTC. Translation: CASSEVQVPAKMYF.

The gene calls are TRBV7-2 and TRBJ2-1; the D gene is possibly TRBD1 (5 bases). This CDR3 spans 11 amino acids. CDR1 and CDR2 (germline): SGHTA, FQGNSA. Trimming cost V 5 bases and J 12 bases, with 11 bases left between them. The CDR3 sequence: CASSALQGQFF. In nucleotides, the CDR3 is TGTGCCAGCAGCGCCCTCCAGGGGCAGTTCTTC.

The rearrangement uses TRBV19 and TRBJ1-5; D not resolved. V was shortened by 5 bases and J by 4 bases, with 6 bases between the two germline ends. The V gene's germline CDR1 is LNHDA and CDR2 SQIVND (reference sequence). The CDR3 totals 12 residues. Here the CDR3 reads CASSLFNQPQHF. Here the CDR3 DNA reads TGTGCCAGTAGTCTATTTAATCAGCCCCAGCATTTT. Looking up the rest from reference TRBV19 and TRBJ1-5 gives the full variable domain: DGGITQSPKYLFRKEGQNVTLSCEQNLNHDAMYWYRQDPGQGLRLIYYSQIVNDFQKGDIAEGYSVSREKKESFPLTVTSAQKNPTAFYLCASSLFNQPQHFGDGTRLSIL.

The V call is TRBV6-5, the J call TRBJ1-5; D uncertain. Germline V CDR1 and CDR2: MNHEY, SVGAGI. The V gene lost 2 bases and the J gene lost 4 bases, with 12 bases spanning the gap. CDR3 length: 15 amino acids. This chain's CDR3 is CASSYGRGFNQPQHF. The CDR3 region has the DNA TGTGCCAGCAGTTACGGGCGGGGTTTTAATCAGCCCCAGCATTTT.

J is TRBJ2-7 and V is TRBV21-1; the table's TRBD2 call for D was not verified on the DNA. TRBV21-1 is a recognized pseudogene. The CDR3 spans 16 residues. CDR3 nucleotides: TGTGCCAGCAGCAAAGTCCTATCCCCACGCTCCTACGAGCAGTACTTC. Translating gives CASSKVLSPRSYEQYF.

This rearrangement joins TRBV2 to TRBJ2-3; TRBD2 matches at 11 bases. Germline lookup yields CDR1 SNHLY and CDR2 FYNNEI. CDR3 length equals 16 residues. V shed 7 bases, J shed 5 bases, and the junction held 11 bases outside the gene matches. The CDR3 DNA reads as TGTGCCAGCAACCCCCGTAGCGGGGGGGTGAGAGATACGCAGTATTTT. It codes for CASNPRSGGVRDTQYF. The full variable domain, its missing parts supplied by reference TRBV2 and TRBJ2-3, is EPEVTQTPSHQVTQMGQEVILRCVPISNHLYFYWYRQILGQKVEFLVSFYNNEISEKSEIFDDQFSVERPDGSNFTLKIRSTKLEDSAMYFCASNPRSGGVRDTQYFGPGTRLTVL.

The CDR3 loop reads CASRGLSTDTQYF. Written as DNA, the CDR3 is TGTGCCAGCAGGGGACTAAGCACAGATACGCAGTATTTT. This sequence joins TRBV6-5 and TRBJ2-3, with 7 bases lining up with TRBD2. Germline CDR1 and CDR2: MNHEY and SVGAGI. J was trimmed by 0 bases and V by 6 bases; bases with no gene match: 0. CDR3 length equals 13 residues.